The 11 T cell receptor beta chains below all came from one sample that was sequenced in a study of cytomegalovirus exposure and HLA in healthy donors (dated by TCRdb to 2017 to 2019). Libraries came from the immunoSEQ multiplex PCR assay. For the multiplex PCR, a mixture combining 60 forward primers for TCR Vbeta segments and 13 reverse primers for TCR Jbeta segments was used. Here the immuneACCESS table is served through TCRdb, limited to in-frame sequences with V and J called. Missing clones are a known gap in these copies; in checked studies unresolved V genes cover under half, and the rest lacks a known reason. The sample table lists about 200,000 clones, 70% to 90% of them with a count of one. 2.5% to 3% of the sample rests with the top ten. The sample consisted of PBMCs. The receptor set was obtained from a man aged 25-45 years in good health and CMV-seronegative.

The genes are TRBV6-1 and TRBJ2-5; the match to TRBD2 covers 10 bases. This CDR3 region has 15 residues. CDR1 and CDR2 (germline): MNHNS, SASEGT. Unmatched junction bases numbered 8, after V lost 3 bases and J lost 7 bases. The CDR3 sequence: CASSELAGDVGTQYF. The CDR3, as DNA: TGTGCCAGCAGTGAGCTAGCGGGGGACGTAGGGACCCAGTACTTC.

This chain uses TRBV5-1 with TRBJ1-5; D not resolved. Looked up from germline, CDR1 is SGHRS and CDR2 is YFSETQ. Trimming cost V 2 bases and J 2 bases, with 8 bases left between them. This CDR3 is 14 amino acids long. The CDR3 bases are TGCGCCAGCAGCTTTCAGGAACGCAATCAGCCCCAGCATTTT. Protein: CASSFQERNQPQHF.

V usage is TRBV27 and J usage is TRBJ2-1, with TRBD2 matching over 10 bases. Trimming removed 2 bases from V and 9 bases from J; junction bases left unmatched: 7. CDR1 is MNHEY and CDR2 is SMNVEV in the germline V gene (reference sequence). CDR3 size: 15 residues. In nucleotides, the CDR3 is TGTGCCAGCAGTTTAATATCCAGCGGGGGGGCTGAGCAGTTCTTC. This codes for CASSLISSGGAEQFF.

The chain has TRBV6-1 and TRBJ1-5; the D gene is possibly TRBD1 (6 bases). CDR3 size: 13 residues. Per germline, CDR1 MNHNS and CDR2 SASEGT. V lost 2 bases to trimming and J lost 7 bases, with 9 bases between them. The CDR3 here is CASSEWGGQPQHF. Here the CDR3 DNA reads TGTGCCAGCAGTGAATGGGGGGGCCAGCCCCAGCATTTT.

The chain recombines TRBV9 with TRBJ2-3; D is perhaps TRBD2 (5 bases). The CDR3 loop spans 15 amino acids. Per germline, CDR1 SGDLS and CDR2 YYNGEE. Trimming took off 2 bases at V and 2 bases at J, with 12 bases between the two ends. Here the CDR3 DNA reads TGTGCCAGCAGCGTGACCCCGGGGAACACAGATACGCAGTATTTT. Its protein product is CASSVTPGNTDTQYF.

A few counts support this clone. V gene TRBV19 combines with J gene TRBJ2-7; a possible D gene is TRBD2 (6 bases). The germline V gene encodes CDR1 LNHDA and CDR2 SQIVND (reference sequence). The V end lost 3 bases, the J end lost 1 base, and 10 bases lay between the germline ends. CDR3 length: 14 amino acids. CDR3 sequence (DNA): TGTGCCAGTAGTATGGAGGGGACGTCCTACGAGCAGTACTTC. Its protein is CASSMEGTSYEQYF.

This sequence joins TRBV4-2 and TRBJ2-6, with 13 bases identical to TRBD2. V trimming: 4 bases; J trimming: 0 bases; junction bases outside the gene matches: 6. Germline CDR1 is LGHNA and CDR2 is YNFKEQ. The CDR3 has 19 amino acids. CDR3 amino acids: CASSPLLAGGYSGANVLTF. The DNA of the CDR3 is TGTGCCAGCAGCCCCCTACTAGCGGGGGGGTACTCTGGGGCCAACGTCCTGACTTTC.

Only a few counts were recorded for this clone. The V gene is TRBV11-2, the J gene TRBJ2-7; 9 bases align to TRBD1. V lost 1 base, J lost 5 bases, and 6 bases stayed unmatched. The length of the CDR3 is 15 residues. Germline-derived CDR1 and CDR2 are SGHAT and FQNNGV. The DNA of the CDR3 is TGTGCCAGCAGCTTAGGGGGGACAGGGTCCAACGAGCAGTACTTC. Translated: CASSLGGTGSNEQYF.

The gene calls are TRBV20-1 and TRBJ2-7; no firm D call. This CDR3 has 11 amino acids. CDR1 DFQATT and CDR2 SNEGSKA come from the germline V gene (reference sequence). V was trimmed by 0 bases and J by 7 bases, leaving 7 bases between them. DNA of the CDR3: TGCAGTGCTAGAGATAGCCGGGAGCAGTACTTC. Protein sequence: CSARDSREQYF.

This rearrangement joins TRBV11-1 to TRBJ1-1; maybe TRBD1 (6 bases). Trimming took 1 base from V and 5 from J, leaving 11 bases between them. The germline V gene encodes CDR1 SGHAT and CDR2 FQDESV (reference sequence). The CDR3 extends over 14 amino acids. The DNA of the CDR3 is TGTGCCAGCAGCTTAGAACAGGGAGGGACTGAAGCTTTCTTT. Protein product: CASSLEQGGTEAFF. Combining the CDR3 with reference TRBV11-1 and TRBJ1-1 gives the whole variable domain EAEVAQSPRYKITEKSQAVAFWCDPISGHATLYWYRQILGQGPELLVQFQDESVVDDSQLPKDRFSAERLKGVDSTLKIQPAELGDSAMYLCASSLEQGGTEAFFGQGTRLTVV.

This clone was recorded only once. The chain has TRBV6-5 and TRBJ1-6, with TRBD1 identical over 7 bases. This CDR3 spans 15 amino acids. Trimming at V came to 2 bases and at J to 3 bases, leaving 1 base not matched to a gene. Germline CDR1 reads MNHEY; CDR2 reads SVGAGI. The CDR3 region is CASSYTGDYNSPLHF. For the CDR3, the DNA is TGTGCCAGCAGTTACACAGGGGACTATAATTCACCCCTCCACTTT.